This TCR beta chain originates from a study of shared clonotypes between healthy human individuals. Study conclusions and caveats: With few donors, the genetic and exposure-history diversity represented was limited.

Germline V gene lookup returns CDR1 MDHEN and CDR2 SYDVKM. With 8 bases removed from V and 5 bases from J, the gap between germline ends came to 19 bases. The CDR3 runs 14 residues. Points on this clone: The antigen is not known.

There were only Caucasian adults among the donors, and all lived in Nashville, Tennessee. Profiled with immunoSEQ multiplex PCR; TCRdb holds only in-frame clones, not every one. Counted here are roughly 450,000 clones, around 79% occurring once; the ten biggest clones make up approximately 13%. The source is a woman in her forties in good health. Some clones in this sample may be carry-over from other donors' samples. Material: PBMCs. The chain combines TRBV28 with TRBJ2-7; tentatively, D is TRBD2 (5 bases). CDR3 nucleotide sequence: TGTGCCAGCCCCCCGGGGTTAAGATCGCACGAGCAGTACTTC. Translation gives CASPPGLRSHEQYF.